The 31 T cell receptor beta chains presented below share a single source sample, sequenced in a study of cytomegalovirus exposure and HLA in healthy donors. Primers for the PCR totalled 60 Vbeta and 13 Jbeta. Only in-frame clones appear in the TCRdb table, and some are missing; sequencing was by immunoSEQ multiplex PCR. The data contain about 180,000 clones, around 80% of them seen just once; the ten biggest clones take up 1.1% to 1.5%. Sample: PBMCs. The receptors shown here come from a girl between 10 and 17 years old in good health and CMV-seropositive.

The chain links TRBV5-6 to TRBJ2-7, with a weak D call TRBD1 (6 bases). The CDR3 spans 17 residues. The V gene's germline CDR1 is SGHDT and CDR2 YYEEEE. Trimming cost V 1 base and J 3 bases, with 20 bases left between them. The CDR3 here is CASSLLSSRGGVYEQYF. CDR3 in DNA: TGTGCCAGCAGCTTGCTATCTTCCAGGGGTGGAGTCTACGAGCAGTACTTC. Based on the CDR3 plus reference TRBV5-6 and TRBJ2-7, the full variable domain is DAGVTQSPTHLIKTRGQQVTLRCSPKSGHDTVSWYQQALGQGPQFIFQYYEEEERQRGNFPDRFSGHQFPNYSSELNVNALLLGDSALYLCASSLLSSRGGVYEQYFGPGTRLTVT.

This sequence joins TRBV10-3 and TRBJ2-7, with D uncertain. The germline V and J ends were trimmed by 3 bases and 3 bases, with 9 bases remaining between them. Looked up from germline, CDR1 is ENHRY and CDR2 is SYGVKD. There are 13 residues in the CDR3. CDR3 sequence: CAISDGQLYEQYF. CDR3 bases: TGTGCCATCAGTGATGGGCAGCTCTACGAGCAGTACTTC.

The V call is TRBV2, the J call TRBJ2-5; a weak D match, TRBD1 (5 bases). Between the trimmed V and J ends, which lost 3 bases and 5 bases, there was a span of 13 bases. The CDR3 sequence is 14 residues long. Germline CDR1 and CDR2: SNHLY and FYNNEI. CDR3 in DNA: TGTGCCAGCAGTGATCGGCAGGGCGGCGAGACCCAGTACTTC. Residues: CASSDRQGGETQYF.

The chain combines TRBV5-4 with TRBJ2-3; D gene uncertain. CDR1 and CDR2 (germline): SGHNT, YYREEE (reference sequence). V gave up 1 base and J gave up 2 bases, with 5 bases separating them. This CDR3 contains 13 residues. The CDR3 DNA reads as TGTGCCAGCAGCTTGAGCGACACAGATACGCAGTATTTT. Its protein product is CASSLSDTDTQYF.

This chain joins TRBV29-1 and TRBJ2-4, with D tentatively TRBD2 (5 bases). Germline CDR1 is SQVTM and CDR2 is ANQGSEA. The V gene lost 7 bases and the J gene lost 6 bases, with 16 bases spanning the gap. The CDR3 length is 13 residues. DNA of the CDR3: TGCAGCGGGCGGGCCGGGTGGGGAAACATTCAGTACTTC. Encoded protein: CSGRAGWGNIQYF.

The CDR3 DNA reads TGCGCCAGCAGCATGGGACAGGGAGAGACCCAGTACTTC. It encodes CASSMGQGETQYF. This chain uses TRBV5-1 with TRBJ2-5, with 9 bases identical to TRBD1. This CDR3 has 13 residues. Per germline, CDR1 SGHRS and CDR2 YFSETQ. The J segment lost 4 bases and the V segment lost 4 bases, leaving 2 bases of the junction unmatched. Combining the CDR3 with reference TRBV5-1 and TRBJ2-5 gives the whole variable domain KAGVTQTPRYLIKTRGQQVTLSCSPISGHRSVSWYQQTPGQGLQFLFEYFSETQRNKGNFPGRFSGRQFSNSRSEMNVSTLELGDSALYLCASSMGQGETQYFGPGTRLLVL.

The CDR3 reads CASSLGGVYGYTF. Here the CDR3 DNA reads TGTGCCAGCAGTTTGGGAGGAGTCTATGGCTACACCTTC. The rearrangement links TRBV27 to TRBJ1-2, with D unclear. V was shortened by 3 bases and J by 4 bases, with 9 bases between the two germline ends. Germline CDR1 and CDR2: MNHEY and SMNVEV (reference sequence). The CDR3 length is 13 residues.

The chain is built from TRBV27 and TRBJ2-1; no firm D call. CDR3 length: 13 residues. V lost 2 bases, J lost 7 bases, and 9 bases lay in between. Germline-derived CDR1 and CDR2 are MNHEY and SMNVEV (reference sequence). CDR3 sequence (DNA): TGTGCCAGCAGTTTAGATAGGCGGAATGAGCAGTTCTTC. Translating it yields CASSLDRRNEQFF.

This clone was observed a handful of times. The chain joins TRBV10-1 to TRBJ2-2; weak D call: TRBD1 (5 bases). Per the germline V gene, CDR1 is WNHNN and CDR2 is SYGVQD (reference sequence). The CDR3 has 15 amino acids. The V end was cut by 4 bases, the J end by 0 bases, with 9 bases between. CDR3 residues: CASSGQFANTGELFF. CDR3 sequence (DNA): TGCGCCAGCAGTGGACAGTTCGCGAACACCGGGGAGCTGTTTTTT.

This chain uses TRBV2 with TRBJ1-1, with D possibly TRBD1 on 6 matching bases. The V end was cut by 6 bases, the J end by 4 bases, with 21 bases between. The germline V gene encodes CDR1 SNHLY and CDR2 FYNNEI. The CDR3 runs to 16 residues. The CDR3 DNA follows: TGTGCCAGCAGGGACGAAAGGACAGCCGGGGCCACTGAAGCTTTCTTT. It codes for CASRDERTAGATEAFF. The entire variable domain, with the rest obtained from reference TRBV2 and TRBJ1-1, is as follows: EPEVTQTPSHQVTQMGQEVILRCVPISNHLYFYWYRQILGQKVEFLVSFYNNEISEKSEIFDDQFSVERPDGSNFTLKIRSTKLEDSAMYFCASRDERTAGATEAFFGQGTRLTVV.

This clone showed up just once. The V and J genes are TRBV4-2 and TRBJ2-7, with D unclear. Trimming took 4 bases from V and 3 from J, leaving 13 bases between them. This CDR3 region has 14 residues. Per the germline V gene, CDR1 is LGHNA and CDR2 is YNFKEQ. CDR3 nucleotide sequence: TGTGCCAGCAGCCCACAATACCCTGACTACGAGCAGTACTTC. It codes for CASSPQYPDYEQYF.

The rearrangement joins TRBV4-1 to TRBJ2-3, with D possibly TRBD2 on 6 matching bases. The CDR3 runs 13 residues. Germline V lookup: CDR1 MGHRA, CDR2 YSYEKL. V was pared by 8 bases and J by 6 bases, with 15 bases between. In DNA, the CDR3 is TGCGCCAGCGAAGGTAGCGGTAGGGATACGCAGTATTTT. Translated, it gives CASEGSGRDTQYF.

In this sample, this clone turned up a few times. The chain is built from TRBV6-1 and TRBJ2-3, with TRBD1 matching over 10 bases. V trimming: 6 bases; J trimming: 5 bases; junction bases outside the gene matches: 14. The germline gives CDR1 MNHNS, CDR2 SASEGT. There are 17 residues in the CDR3. The DNA of the CDR3 is TGTGCCAGCAGCGAAAATTCGGGACAGGGGAGTGGAGATACGCAGTATTTT. Its translation is CASSENSGQGSGDTQYF.

The V and J genes are TRBV6-5 and TRBJ1-2, with no clear D. The germline V and J ends were trimmed by 2 bases and 2 bases, with 6 bases remaining between them. CDR1 and CDR2 (germline): MNHEY, SVGAGI. CDR3 size: 13 residues. The CDR3 is CASSYGQNYGYTF. The CDR3 DNA reads TGTGCCAGCAGTTACGGGCAGAACTATGGCTACACCTTC.

The chain is built from TRBV5-1 and TRBJ2-3; D possibly corresponds to TRBD1 (5 bases). The CDR3 length is 14 residues. Trimming stripped 2 bases from V and 1 base from J, with 8 bases between. The germline V gene encodes CDR1 SGHRS and CDR2 YFSETQ. Written as DNA, the CDR3 is TGCGCCAGCAGCTTTCAGACAGGCACAGATACGCAGTATTTT. It specifies CASSFQTGTDTQYF.

This clone was found once. The chain joins TRBV29-1 to TRBJ2-4; 7 bases match TRBD1. CDR1 and CDR2 (germline): SQVTM, ANQGSEA. V lost 3 bases to trimming and J lost 11 bases; unmatched junction nucleotides: 10. CDR3 length: 13 amino acids. The CDR3 nucleotides read TGCAGCGTTGAGACCCTAACAGGGGAAGTTCAGTACTTC. This encodes CSVETLTGEVQYF.

The chain couples TRBV5-1 to TRBJ1-1; a weak D match, TRBD1 (5 bases). Germline-derived CDR1 and CDR2 are SGHRS and YFSETQ. Trimming cost V 0 bases and J 10 bases, with 16 bases left between them. The CDR3 is made up of 14 amino acids. The CDR3: CASSLDGGFVGAFF. DNA for the CDR3: TGCGCCAGCAGCTTGGATGGGGGGTTTGTAGGAGCTTTCTTT.

This chain links TRBV9 with TRBJ2-3; tentative D call: TRBD1 (5 bases). CDR1 and CDR2 from the germline V gene are SGDLS and YYNGEE. CDR3 length: 14 amino acids. V was clipped by 0 bases and J by 2 bases, with 7 bases between them. CDR3 sequence (DNA): TGTGCCAGCAGCGTAGAGGGGAACACAGATACGCAGTATTTT. It encodes CASSVEGNTDTQYF. The full variable domain, completed using reference TRBV9 and TRBJ2-3, is DSGVTQTPKHLITATGQRVTLRCSPRSGDLSVYWYQQSLDQGLQFLIQYYNGEERAKGNILERFSAQQFPDLHSELNLSSLELGDSALYFCASSVEGNTDTQYFGPGTRLTVL.

The chain employs TRBV4-3 and TRBJ1-4; 9 bases fit TRBD1. The J segment lost 0 bases and the V segment lost 0 bases, leaving 14 bases of the junction unmatched. Germline assignment: CDR1 LGHNA and CDR2 YSLEER. The CDR3 is 21 residues long. CDR3 DNA: TGCGCCAGCAGCCAAGATTTACTTACCGGGACAGGGTTTTCAACTAATGAAAAACTGTTTTTT. Translated: CASSQDLLTGTGFSTNEKLFF.

The rearrangement links TRBV5-1 to TRBJ2-7; 8 bases are shared with TRBD2. Germline V gene sequence: CDR1 SGHRS, CDR2 YFSETQ. The trim removed 0 bases at V and 3 bases at J, leaving 8 bases unmatched. This CDR3 has 16 residues. The CDR3 bases are TGCGCCAGCAGCTTGGATTTTAGCGGGAATAACTACGAGCAGTACTTC. Translation gives CASSLDFSGNNYEQYF.

Concerning this clone itself: The sample contains more than one DNA sequence encoding this CDR3. The chain uses TRBV6-5 and TRBJ2-7, with 9 nucleotides matching TRBD1. This CDR3 has 14 residues. After removal of 4 bases from V and 1 base from J, the junction contained 2 bases not matched to a gene. Looked up from germline, CDR1 is MNHEY and CDR2 is SVGAGI. The CDR3 sequence is CASSLGQGSYEQYF. CDR3 nucleotide sequence: TGTGCCAGCAGTTTGGGACAGGGATCCTACGAGCAGTACTTC.

The genes are TRBV5-5 and TRBJ2-1; possibly TRBD1 for D (6 bases). Germline CDR1 is SGHKS and CDR2 is YYEKEE (reference sequence). V was trimmed by 2 bases and J by 0 bases, leaving 9 bases between them. CDR3 length: 15 amino acids. Written as DNA, the CDR3 is TGTGCCAGCAGCTTTTCAGGGGTCTCCTACAATGAGCAGTTCTTC. This gives the protein CASSFSGVSYNEQFF.

The chain combines TRBV6-5 with TRBJ1-5, with 11 bases fitting TRBD1. Germline V gene sequence: CDR1 MNHEY, CDR2 SVGAGI. There are 15 residues in the CDR3. Trimming at V came to 5 bases and at J to 6 bases, leaving 6 bases not matched to a gene. The CDR3 sequence is CASSPLGQGVQPQHF. The CDR3 region has the DNA TGTGCCAGCAGTCCCCTGGGACAGGGGGTTCAGCCCCAGCATTTT.

V gene TRBV7-9 combines with J gene TRBJ2-3, with 9 bases identical to TRBD2. Germline values: CDR1 SEHNR, CDR2 FQNEAQ (reference sequence). The junction had 16 bases not matched to a gene; V was cut back by 4 bases and J by 5 bases. This CDR3 contains 18 residues. As DNA, the CDR3 is TGTGCCAGCAGCTCCTTGGGGGGGCTAGCGGGACTCAGAGATACGCAGTATTTT. Its translation: CASSSLGGLAGLRDTQYF.

J is TRBJ2-3 and V is TRBV9; TRBD2 matches at 14 bases. Germline CDR1 SGDLS, CDR2 YYNGEE. The trim removed 0 bases at V and 1 base at J, leaving 1 base unmatched. CDR3 size: 17 residues. Here the CDR3 DNA reads TGTGCCAGCAGCGTAGAGGGACTAGCGGGAGGCACAGATACGCAGTATTTT. Translated, it gives CASSVEGLAGGTDTQYF.

The V call is TRBV5-8, the J call TRBJ2-5; TRBD1 matches at 7 bases. J gave up 2 bases and V 4 bases, and 11 bases lay outside the gene matches. Germline V gene sequence: CDR1 SGHTS, CDR2 YDEGEE. The CDR3 sequence is 16 residues long. CDR3 DNA sequence: TGTGCCAGCAGCCGCGACTGGGGGACAGTACAAGAGACCCAGTACTTC. This codes for CASSRDWGTVQETQYF.

The rearrangement joins TRBV28 to TRBJ2-2; a weak D match, TRBD1 (5 bases). The length of the CDR3 is 14 residues. Germline V lookup: CDR1 MDHEN, CDR2 SYDVKM. V lost 3 bases and J 4 bases, leaving 9 bases between the germline ends. The CDR3 loop is CASSFFRATGELFF. The CDR3, as DNA: TGTGCCAGCAGTTTTTTCAGGGCCACCGGGGAGCTGTTTTTT.

V gene TRBV9 combines with J gene TRBJ2-7; TRBD1 matches at 7 bases. The CDR3 is made up of 14 amino acids. The germline gives CDR1 SGDLS, CDR2 YYNGEE. Germline trimming cut 2 bases from V and 3 bases from J; bases unmatched to any gene: 5. The CDR3 loop is CASSVGTVNYEQYF. DNA of the CDR3: TGTGCCAGCAGCGTGGGGACAGTTAACTACGAGCAGTACTTC.

The V and J genes are TRBV6-4 and TRBJ1-6; D may be TRBD1 (5 bases). Germline assignment: CDR1 MRHNA and CDR2 SNTAGT. The CDR3 has 15 residues. The V and J ends lost 6 bases and 5 bases respectively, with 14 bases between them. CDR3 sequence (DNA): TGTGCCAGCAGCGACCTTACAGGCCATAATTCACCCCTCCACTTT. The encoded protein is CASSDLTGHNSPLHF.

This clone was seen a few times. This sequence joins TRBV6-5 and TRBJ1-1, with D perhaps matching TRBD1 (5 bases). Germline V gene data show CDR1 as MNHEY and CDR2 as SVGAGI. This CDR3 contains 14 residues. Trimming took 4 bases from V and 4 from J, leaving 13 bases between them. CDR3 sequence reads: CASSSPARATEAFF. The CDR3 DNA reads TGTGCCAGCAGTTCCCCCGCCAGGGCCACTGAAGCTTTCTTT.

V gene TRBV18 combines with J gene TRBJ2-5; weak D call: TRBD1 (5 bases). The germline V gene has CDR1 KGHSH and CDR2 LQKENI. This CDR3 region has 15 residues. V was clipped by 0 bases and J by 2 bases, with 10 bases between them. CDR3 nucleotide sequence: TGTGCCAGCTCACCACCTTGGACACGACAAGAGACCCAGTACTTC. It yields the protein CASSPPWTRQETQYF.